The subject of this entry is one T cell receptor (beta chain). This sample is drawn from a study of shared clonotypes between healthy human individuals. Turning to the study itself: Donor composition was a couple of women and three men, aged 18 to 49.

CDR1 is SEHNR, CDR2 FQNEAQ, per germline (reference sequence). With 6 bases removed from V and 8 bases from J, the gap between germline ends came to 19 bases. The CDR3 runs 15 residues. The method was immunoSEQ multiplex PCR; TCRdb's version includes in-frame clones alone and lacks a portion of them. The sample includes about 1.5 million clones, about 98% of them seen just once. J is TRBJ1-4 and V is TRBV7-9; D is uncertain. Sequenced: naive CD4+ T cells sorted from blood. Subset noted: CD45RA+ positively selected. This clonotype was obtained from a man aged 30 to 45 in good health. This chain's CDR3 is CASRQGVEDGEKLFF. In DNA form, the CDR3 reads TGTGCCAGCAGACAAGGCGTGGAGGATGGGGAAAAACTGTTTTTT.